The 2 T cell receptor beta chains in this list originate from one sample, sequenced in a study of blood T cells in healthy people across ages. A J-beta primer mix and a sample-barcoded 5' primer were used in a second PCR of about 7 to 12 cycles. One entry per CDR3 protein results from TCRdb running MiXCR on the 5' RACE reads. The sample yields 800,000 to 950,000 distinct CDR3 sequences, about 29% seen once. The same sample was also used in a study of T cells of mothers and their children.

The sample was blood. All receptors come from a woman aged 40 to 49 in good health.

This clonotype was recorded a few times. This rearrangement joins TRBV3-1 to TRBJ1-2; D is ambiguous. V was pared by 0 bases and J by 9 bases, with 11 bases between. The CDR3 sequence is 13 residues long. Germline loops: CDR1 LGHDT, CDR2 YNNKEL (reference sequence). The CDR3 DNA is TGTGCCAGCAGCCAAGAAAGGAGGAGGAGCTACACCTTC. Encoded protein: CASSQERRRSYTF.

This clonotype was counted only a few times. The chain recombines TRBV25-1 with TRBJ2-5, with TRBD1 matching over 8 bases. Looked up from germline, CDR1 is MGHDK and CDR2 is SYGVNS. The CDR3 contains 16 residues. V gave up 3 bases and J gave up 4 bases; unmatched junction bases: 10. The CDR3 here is CASSDRNRGVVETQYF. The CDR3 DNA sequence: TGTGCCAGCAGTGACCGGAACAGGGGGGTCGTAGAGACCCAGTACTTC.